A selection of T cell receptor beta chains follows, all from one sample in a study of blood T cell repertoires in COVID-19. Using immunoSEQ multiplex PCR, the repertoire was profiled, and TCRdb retains in-frame clones only, with some absent. The sample lists around 140,000 clones, roughly 84% occurring once. Sequencing was carried out using peripheral blood. Every receptor here comes from a woman older than 75 with acute or convalescent COVID-19. The CDR3 runs from the conserved cysteine through the conserved F or W. D genes are given only for firm matches. Size is stated for part of the rows, as once, few or many counts, or as a class when the clone is expanded.

d_call | j_call | clone_size | v_call | cdr3_aa | cdr3_nt
TRBD2 | TRBJ2-7 | NA | TRBV20-1 | CSASSRGGSYEQYF | TGCAGTGCTAGTAGCCGCGGGGGCTCCTACGAGCAGTACTTC
NA | TRBJ1-2 | once | TRBV5-1 | CASSLDRNYGYTF | TGCGCCAGCAGCTTAGACAGAAACTATGGCTACACCTTC
NA | TRBJ1-2 | NA | TRBV6-2/TRBV6-3 | CASSRRDMDYGYTF | TGTGCCAGCAGTAGGCGGGATATGGACTATGGCTACACCTTC
TRBD1 | TRBJ2-1 | once | TRBV7-9 | CASSRNRGLEQFF | TGTGCCAGCAGCCGAAACAGGGGCCTAGAGCAGTTCTTC
NA | TRBJ1-2 | NA | TRBV30 | CAWSGSFRGARDGYSF | TGTGCCTGGAGTGGCAGCTTCCGAGGAGCTCGGGATGGCTACTCCTTC
NA | TRBJ2-2 | NA | TRBV6-5 | CASRTQGPPGELFF | TGTGCCAGCAGAACTCAGGGTCCCCCCGGGGAGCTGTTTTTT
NA | TRBJ2-3 | NA | TRBV10-3 | CAISDDAGSTDTQYF | TGTGCCATCAGTGACGATGCGGGTAGCACAGATACGCAGTATTTT
TRBD1 | TRBJ2-5 | NA | TRBV29-1 | CSVEDGRGMETQYF | TGCAGCGTTGAAGACGGCAGGGGGATGGAGACCCAGTACTTC
TRBD2 | TRBJ2-5 | NA | TRBV19 | CASSPLTSGRAGGTQYF | TGTGCCAGTAGTCCCCTGACTAGCGGGAGGGCCGGAGGGACCCAGTACTTC
NA | TRBJ2-7 | NA | TRBV5-1 | CASSLLFRGSSYEQYF | TGCGCCAGCAGCCTCCTATTCCGGGGAAGTTCCTACGAGCAGTACTTC
TRBD1 | TRBJ1-2 | NA | TRBV30 | CAWSGDRDGRYGYTF | TGTGCCTGGAGTGGGGACAGGGACGGGCGCTATGGCTACACCTTC
TRBD1 | TRBJ1-3 | NA | TRBV7-2 | CASSRDGQGSRNTIYF | TGTGCCAGCAGCCGTGATGGACAGGGGTCAAGAAACACCATATATTTT
TRBD1 | TRBJ2-2 | NA | TRBV7-8 | CASSFGTGVYTGELFF | TGTGCCAGCAGCTTCGGGACAGGGGTATACACCGGGGAGCTGTTTTTT
NA | TRBJ1-3 | NA | TRBV18 | CASSTQGVIGNTIYF | TGTGCCAGCTCTACACAGGGAGTAATTGGAAACACCATATATTTT
TRBD1 | TRBJ1-2 | NA | TRBV4-3 | CASSQEGQGRRSYGYTF | TGCGCCAGCAGCCAAGAGGGACAGGGCCGGAGGTCCTATGGCTACACCTTC
TRBD1 | TRBJ1-1 | NA | TRBV13 | CASSLAAGGAGLNTEAFF | TGTGCCAGCAGCTTAGCAGCAGGGGGCGCCGGATTGAACACTGAAGCTTTCTTT
TRBD1 | TRBJ1-2 | once | TRBV14 | CASSLLRTGLGYTF | TGTGCCAGCAGCCTCTTGCGGACAGGGCTTGGCTACACCTTC
TRBD1 | TRBJ1-2 | NA | TRBV30 | CAWSLALGQPYGYTF | TGTGCCTGGAGCCTGGCGTTGGGACAGCCCTATGGCTACACCTTC
NA | TRBJ2-1 | NA | TRBV15 | CATSRDLGSYNEQFF | TGTGCCACCAGCAGAGATCTGGGGAGCTACAATGAGCAGTTCTTC
NA | TRBJ2-7 | many | TRBV11-2 | CASSSQGPGEQYF | TGTGCCAGCAGCTCGCAGGGGCCGGGCGAGCAGTACTTC
TRBD1 | TRBJ1-2 | NA | TRBV5-6 | CASSLAQDRGFYGYTF | TGTGCCAGCAGCTTGGCCCAAGACAGGGGGTTTTATGGCTACACCTTC
TRBD1 | TRBJ2-1 | NA | TRBV29-1 | CSAGQGALSEQFF | TGCAGCGCAGGACAGGGGGCTTTGAGTGAGCAGTTCTTC
TRBD2 | TRBJ2-1 | NA | TRBV29-1 | CSVAGLAGGSNEQFF | TGCAGCGTGGCCGGACTAGCGGGGGGGAGTAATGAGCAGTTCTTC
TRBD1 | TRBJ1-1 | NA | TRBV23-1 | CASRLTGMNTEAFF | TGCGCCAGCAGACTGACAGGGATGAACACTGAAGCTTTCTTT
NA | TRBJ1-6 | NA | TRBV12-1 | CATNKTGGAYNSPLHF | TGTGCCACCAACAAGACAGGGGGCGCCTATAATTCACCCCTCCACTTT
NA | TRBJ2-7 | NA | TRBV2 | CASSPGSGSYEQYF | TGTGCCAGCAGTCCAGGGTCGGGCTCCTACGAGCAGTACTTC
TRBD1 | TRBJ1-4 | NA | TRBV5-1 | CASSWGDRNNEKLFF | TGCGCCAGCAGCTGGGGGGACAGAAATAATGAAAAACTGTTTTTT
TRBD1 | TRBJ1-2 | once | TRBV28 | CASRGQGAGTF | TGTGCCAGCAGGGGACAGGGGGCGGGCACCTTC
TRBD1 | TRBJ1-1 | NA | TRBV5-1 | CASSFTGQGATEAFF | TGCGCCAGCAGCTTTACCGGACAGGGGGCTACTGAAGCTTTCTTT
TRBD1 | TRBJ2-7 | NA | TRBV7-9 | CASSFNRGFGGIYEQYF | TGTGCCAGCAGCTTTAACAGGGGGTTCGGGGGTATCTACGAGCAGTACTTC
NA | TRBJ2-7 | NA | TRBV19 | CASSTQWPYEQYF | TGTGCCAGTAGTACTCAATGGCCGTACGAGCAGTACTTC
TRBD1 | TRBJ2-6 | NA | TRBV2 | CASSPTGGLGGANVLTF | TGTGCCAGCAGTCCCACAGGGGGACTTGGAGGGGCCAACGTCCTGACTTTC
TRBD2 | TRBJ2-7 | NA | TRBV5-4 | CASSLGLAGLSYEQYF | TGTGCCAGCAGCTTGGGACTAGCGGGGCTCTCCTACGAGCAGTACTTC
NA | TRBJ1-6 | NA | TRBV7-2 | CASSLTSSYNSPLHF | TGTGCCAGCAGCTTAACAAGCTCCTATAATTCACCCCTCCACTTT
NA | TRBJ2-2 | NA | TRBV11-3 | CASSPSGGRRELFF | TGTGCCAGCAGCCCCAGTGGGGGCAGGAGGGAGCTGTTTTTT
NA | TRBJ2-1 | NA | TRBV5-4 | CASSLSAPSYNEQFF | TGTGCCAGCAGCTTGAGCGCACCCTCCTACAATGAGCAGTTCTTC
NA | TRBJ2-1 | NA | TRBV6-6 | CASSDLGDNEQFF | TGTGCCAGCAGCGACTTGGGTGACAATGAGCAGTTCTTC
NA | TRBJ1-5 | NA | TRBV6-2/TRBV6-3 | CASSYGRRSGNQPQHF | TGTGCCAGCAGTTACGGACGGAGGAGTGGCAATCAGCCCCAGCATTTT
NA | TRBJ1-2 | NA | TRBV11-2 | CASSLLRAALSYTF | TGTGCCAGCAGCCTACTGAGGGCCGCTTTAAGCTACACCTTC
NA | TRBJ2-3 | NA | TRBV4-3 | CASSQMLDRSGANTQYF | TGCGCCAGCAGCCAAATGTTGGACAGGTCGGGGGCAAATACGCAGTATTTT
NA | TRBJ1-2 | once | TRBV9 | CASSVDGDGYTF | TGTGCCAGCAGCGTAGACGGGGATGGCTACACCTTC
NA | TRBJ2-5 | NA | TRBV10-3 | CAISESTQAIQETQYF | TGTGCCATCAGTGAGTCGACCCAGGCGATTCAAGAGACCCAGTACTTC
NA | TRBJ1-1 | NA | TRBV7-9 | CATTWGGEGTEAFF | TGTGCCACCACTTGGGGAGGGGAGGGGACTGAAGCTTTCTTT
TRBD1 | TRBJ1-6 | NA | TRBV5-5 | CASSRGPGQGANSPLHF | TGTGCCAGCAGCAGGGGACCGGGACAGGGGGCAAATTCACCCCTCCACTTT
NA | TRBJ1-1 | few | TRBV29-1 | CSVGDDRTTNTEAFF | TGCAGCGTTGGAGATGACAGAACTACGAACACTGAAGCTTTCTTT
TRBD1 | TRBJ2-1 | many | TRBV10-3 | CAISEGFGGQGRNEQFF | TGTGCCATCAGTGAGGGATTCGGGGGACAGGGTCGGAATGAGCAGTTCTTC
NA | TRBJ1-6 | NA | TRBV9 | CASSVGQGLNSPLHF | TGTGCCAGCAGCGTAGGTCAGGGACTAAATTCACCCCTCCACTTT